This T cell receptor (beta chain) was found in a study of blood T cell repertoires in COVID-19. Study context: Sample material is recorded as cDNA or gDNA derived from T cells, B-cell-depleted T cells, or PBMCs.

Sequencing was performed with immunoSEQ multiplex PCR; in TCRdb, only in-frame clones are kept and a portion is missing. Of 350,000 to 400,000 clones in the sample, roughly 87% were seen once. The length of the CDR3 is 15 residues. Trimming removed 3 bases from V and 5 bases from J, with 14 bases in between. CDR1 is SEHNR, CDR2 FQNEAQ, per germline (reference sequence). Allocation to cohorts depended on clinical history reported by the participants. This TCR came from a woman aged 25 to 39 who had recovered from COVID-19. V and J are TRBV7-9 and TRBJ2-1, with D tentatively TRBD2 (7 bases). Specimen: PBMCs or T cells enriched from blood (not recorded which). CDR3 DNA sequence: TGTGCCAGCAGCTTGGGGAGGGGGTACGACAATGAGCAGTTCTTC. It encodes CASSLGRGYDNEQFF.